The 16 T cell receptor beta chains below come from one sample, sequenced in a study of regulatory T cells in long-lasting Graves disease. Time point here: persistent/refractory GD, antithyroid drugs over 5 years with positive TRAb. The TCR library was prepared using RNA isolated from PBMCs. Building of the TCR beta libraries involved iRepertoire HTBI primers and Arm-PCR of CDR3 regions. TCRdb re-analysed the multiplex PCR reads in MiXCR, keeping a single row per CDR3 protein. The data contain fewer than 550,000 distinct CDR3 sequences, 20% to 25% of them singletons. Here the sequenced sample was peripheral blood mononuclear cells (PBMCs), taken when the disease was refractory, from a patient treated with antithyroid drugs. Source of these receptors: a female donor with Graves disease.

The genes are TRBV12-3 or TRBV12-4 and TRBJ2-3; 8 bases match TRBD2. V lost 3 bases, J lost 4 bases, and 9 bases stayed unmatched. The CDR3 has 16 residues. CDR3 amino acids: CASSLAGGPFPDTQYF. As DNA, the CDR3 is TGTGCCAGCAGTTTGGCGGGAGGCCCTTTCCCAGATACGCAGTATTTT.

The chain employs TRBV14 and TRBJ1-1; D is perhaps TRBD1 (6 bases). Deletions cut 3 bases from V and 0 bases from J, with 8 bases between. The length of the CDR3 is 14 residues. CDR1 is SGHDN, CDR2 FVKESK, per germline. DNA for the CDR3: TGTGCCAGCAGCCATCAGGGGTTGAACACTGAAGCTTTCTTT. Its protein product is CASSHQGLNTEAFF.

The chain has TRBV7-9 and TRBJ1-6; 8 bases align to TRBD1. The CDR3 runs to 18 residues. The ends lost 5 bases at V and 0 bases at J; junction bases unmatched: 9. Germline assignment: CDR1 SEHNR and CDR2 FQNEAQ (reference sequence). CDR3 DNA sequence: TGTGCCAGCAGCCTGACAGGGGCCCCGAGCTCCTATAATTCACCCCTCCACTTT. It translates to CASSLTGAPSSYNSPLHF.

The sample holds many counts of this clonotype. CDR3 sequence (DNA): TGTGCCAGCAGTGACTTAGGAGCGGGGGGACAAGAGACCCAGTACTTC. Residues: CASSDLGAGGQETQYF. The chain is built from TRBV6-1 and TRBJ2-5; 9 bases match TRBD2. This CDR3 is 16 amino acids long. In germline, CDR1 is MNHNS, CDR2 SASEGT. Trimming at V came to 3 bases and at J to 2 bases, leaving 7 bases not matched to a gene.

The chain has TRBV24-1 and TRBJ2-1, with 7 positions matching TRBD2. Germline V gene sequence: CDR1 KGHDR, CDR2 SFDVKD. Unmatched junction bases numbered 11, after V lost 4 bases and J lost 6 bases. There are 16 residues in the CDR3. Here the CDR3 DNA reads TGTGCCACCAGTGACCTAGCGGAAGCAGGGCGCAATGAGCAGTTCTTC. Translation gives CATSDLAEAGRNEQFF.

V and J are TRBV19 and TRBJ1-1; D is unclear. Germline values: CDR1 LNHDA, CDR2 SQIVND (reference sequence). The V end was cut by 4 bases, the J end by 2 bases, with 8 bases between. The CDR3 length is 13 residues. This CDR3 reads CASSTGPNTEAFF. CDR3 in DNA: TGTGCCAGTAGTACTGGCCCCAACACTGAAGCTTTCTTT.

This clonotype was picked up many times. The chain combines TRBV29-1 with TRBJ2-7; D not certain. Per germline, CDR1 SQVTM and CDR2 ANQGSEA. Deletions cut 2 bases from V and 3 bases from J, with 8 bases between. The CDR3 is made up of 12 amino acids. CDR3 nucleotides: TGCAGCGTTGAATTGTTAGACTACGAGCAGTACTTC. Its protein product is CSVELLDYEQYF.

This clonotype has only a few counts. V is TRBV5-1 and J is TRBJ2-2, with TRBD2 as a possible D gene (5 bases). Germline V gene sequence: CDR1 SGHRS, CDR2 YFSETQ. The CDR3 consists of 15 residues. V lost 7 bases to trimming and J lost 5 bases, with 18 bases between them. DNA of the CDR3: TGCGCCAGCGAAATCGGCCCCGGGATGACCGGGGAGCTGTTTTTT. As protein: CASEIGPGMTGELFF.

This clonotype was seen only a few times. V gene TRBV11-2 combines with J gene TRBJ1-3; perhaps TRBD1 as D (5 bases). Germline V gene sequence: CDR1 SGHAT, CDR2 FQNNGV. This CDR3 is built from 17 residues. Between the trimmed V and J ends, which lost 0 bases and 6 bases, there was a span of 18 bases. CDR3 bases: TGTGCCAGCAGCTTAGATTCACTGGGGACGGAGGAAAACACCATATATTTT. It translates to CASSLDSLGTEENTIYF.

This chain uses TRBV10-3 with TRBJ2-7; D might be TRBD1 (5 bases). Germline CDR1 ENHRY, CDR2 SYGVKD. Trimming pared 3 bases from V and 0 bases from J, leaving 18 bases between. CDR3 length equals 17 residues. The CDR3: CAISDVSKGLSSYEQYF. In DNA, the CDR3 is TGTGCCATCAGTGATGTTTCCAAGGGGTTAAGCTCCTACGAGCAGTACTTC.

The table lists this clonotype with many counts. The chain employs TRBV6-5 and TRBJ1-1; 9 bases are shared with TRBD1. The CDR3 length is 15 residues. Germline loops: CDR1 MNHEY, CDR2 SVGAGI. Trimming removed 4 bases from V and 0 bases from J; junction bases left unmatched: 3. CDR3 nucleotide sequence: TGTGCCAGCAGTTTCACAGGGGGCATGAACACTGAAGCTTTCTTT. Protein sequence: CASSFTGGMNTEAFF.

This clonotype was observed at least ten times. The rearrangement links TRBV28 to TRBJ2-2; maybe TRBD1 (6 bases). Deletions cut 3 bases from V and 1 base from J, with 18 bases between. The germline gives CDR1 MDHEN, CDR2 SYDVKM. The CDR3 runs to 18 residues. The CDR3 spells CASSLFGPGQQNTGELFF. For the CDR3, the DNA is TGTGCCAGCAGTTTGTTCGGGCCCGGACAGCAGAACACCGGGGAGCTGTTTTTT.

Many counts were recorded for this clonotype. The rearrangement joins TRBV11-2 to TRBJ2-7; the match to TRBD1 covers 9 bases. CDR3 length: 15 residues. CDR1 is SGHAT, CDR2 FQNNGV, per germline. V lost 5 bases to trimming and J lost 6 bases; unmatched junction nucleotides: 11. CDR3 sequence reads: CASSHLRGTGREQYF. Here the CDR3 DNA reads TGTGCCAGCAGCCATCTGCGGGGGACAGGGCGCGAGCAGTACTTC.

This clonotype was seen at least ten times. The CDR3, as DNA: TGTGCCAGCAGTAAGGGCCACGAGCAGTACTTC. Residues: CASSKGHEQYF. The gene calls are TRBV6-1 and TRBJ2-7; unclear D gene. V was pared by 5 bases and J by 5 bases, with 7 bases between. CDR1 is MNHNS and CDR2 is SASEGT in the germline V gene. This CDR3 contains 11 residues.

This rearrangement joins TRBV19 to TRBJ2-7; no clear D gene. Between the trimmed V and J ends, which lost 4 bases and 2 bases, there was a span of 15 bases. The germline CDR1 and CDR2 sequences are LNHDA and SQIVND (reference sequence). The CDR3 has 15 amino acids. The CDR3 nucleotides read TGTGCCAGTAGTACGGTGGTAGGGCCCCCCTACGAGCAGTACTTC. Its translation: CASSTVVGPPYEQYF.

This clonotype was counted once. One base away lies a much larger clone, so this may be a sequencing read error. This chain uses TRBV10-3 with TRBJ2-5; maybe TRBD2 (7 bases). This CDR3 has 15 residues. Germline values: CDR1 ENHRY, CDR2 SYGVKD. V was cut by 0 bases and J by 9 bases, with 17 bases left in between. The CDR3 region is CAISESTGGGEAQYF. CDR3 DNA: TGTGCCATCAGTGAGTCAACCGGCGGGGGCGAGGCCCAGTACTTC.